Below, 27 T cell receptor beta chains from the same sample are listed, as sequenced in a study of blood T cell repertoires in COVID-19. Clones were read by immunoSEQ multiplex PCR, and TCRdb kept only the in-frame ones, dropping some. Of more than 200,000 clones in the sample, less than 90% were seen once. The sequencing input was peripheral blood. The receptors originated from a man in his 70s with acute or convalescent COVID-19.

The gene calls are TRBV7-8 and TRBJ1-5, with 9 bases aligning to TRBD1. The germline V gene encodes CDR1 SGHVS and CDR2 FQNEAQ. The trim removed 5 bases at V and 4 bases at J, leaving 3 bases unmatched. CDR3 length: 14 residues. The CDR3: CASSLDRGNQPQHF. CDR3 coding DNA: TGTGCCAGCAGCCTAGACAGGGGGAATCAGCCCCAGCATTTT.

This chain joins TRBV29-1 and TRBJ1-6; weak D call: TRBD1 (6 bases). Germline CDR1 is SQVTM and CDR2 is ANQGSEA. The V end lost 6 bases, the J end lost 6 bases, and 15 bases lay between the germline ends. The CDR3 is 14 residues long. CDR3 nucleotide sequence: TGCAGCGTCAAAGGGGGTCAAGGTAATTCACCCCTCCACTTT. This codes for CSVKGGQGNSPLHF. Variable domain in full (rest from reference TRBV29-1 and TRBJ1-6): SAVISQKPSRDICQRGTSLTIQCQVDSQVTMMFWYRQQPGQSLTLIATANQGSEATYESGFVIDKFPISRPNLTFSTLTVSNMSPEDSSIYLCSVKGGQGNSPLHFGNGTRLTVT.

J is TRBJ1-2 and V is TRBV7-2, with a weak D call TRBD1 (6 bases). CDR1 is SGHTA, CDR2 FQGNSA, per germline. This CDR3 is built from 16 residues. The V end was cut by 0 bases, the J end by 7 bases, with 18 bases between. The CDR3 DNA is TGTGCCAGCAGCTTAGCGCAGGTTACAGGGTTCCTTGGCTACACCTTC. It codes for CASSLAQVTGFLGYTF.

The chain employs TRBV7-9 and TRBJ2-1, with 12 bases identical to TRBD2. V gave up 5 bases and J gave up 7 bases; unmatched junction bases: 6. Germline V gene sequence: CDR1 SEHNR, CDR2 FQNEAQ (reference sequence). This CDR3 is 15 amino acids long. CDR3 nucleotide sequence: TGTGCCAGCAGCGAGACTAGCGGGAGTCCGAATGAGCAGTTCTTC. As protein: CASSETSGSPNEQFF.

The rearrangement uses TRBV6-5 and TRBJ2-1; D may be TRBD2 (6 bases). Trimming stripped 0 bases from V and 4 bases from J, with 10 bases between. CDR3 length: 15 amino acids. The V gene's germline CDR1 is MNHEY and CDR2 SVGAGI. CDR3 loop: CASSYSRGAYNEQFF. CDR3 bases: TGTGCCAGCAGTTACTCGCGCGGGGCTTACAATGAGCAGTTCTTC.

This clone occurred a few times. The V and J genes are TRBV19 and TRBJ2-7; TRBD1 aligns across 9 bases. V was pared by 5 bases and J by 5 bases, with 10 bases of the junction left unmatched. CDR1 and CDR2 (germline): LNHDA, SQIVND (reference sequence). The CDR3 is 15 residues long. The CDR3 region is CASSPTGTGTNEQYF. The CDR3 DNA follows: TGTGCCAGTAGTCCCACCGGGACAGGGACCAACGAGCAGTACTTC. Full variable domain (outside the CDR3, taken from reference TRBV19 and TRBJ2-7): DGGITQSPKYLFRKEGQNVTLSCEQNLNHDAMYWYRQDPGQGLRLIYYSQIVNDFQKGDIAEGYSVSREKKESFPLTVTSAQKNPTAFYLCASSPTGTGTNEQYFGPGTRLTVT.

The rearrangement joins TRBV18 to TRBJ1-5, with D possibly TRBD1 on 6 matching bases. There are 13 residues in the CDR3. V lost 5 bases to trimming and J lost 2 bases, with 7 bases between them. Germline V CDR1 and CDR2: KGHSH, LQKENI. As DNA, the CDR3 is TGTGCCAGCTCATCAGGGGGCAATCAGCCCCAGCATTTT. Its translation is CASSSGGNQPQHF. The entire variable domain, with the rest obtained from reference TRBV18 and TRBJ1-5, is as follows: NAGVMQNPRHLVRRRGQEARLRCSPMKGHSHVYWYRQLPEEGLKFMVYLQKENIIDESGMPKERFSAEFPKEGPSILRIQQVVRGDSAAYFCASSSGGNQPQHFGDGTRLSIL.

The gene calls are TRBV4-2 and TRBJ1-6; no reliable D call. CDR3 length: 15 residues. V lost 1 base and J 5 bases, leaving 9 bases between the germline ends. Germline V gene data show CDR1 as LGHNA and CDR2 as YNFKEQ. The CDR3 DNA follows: TGTGCCAGCAGCCAAGCGGCGGTAAATAATTCACCCCTCCACTTT. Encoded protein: CASSQAAVNNSPLHF.

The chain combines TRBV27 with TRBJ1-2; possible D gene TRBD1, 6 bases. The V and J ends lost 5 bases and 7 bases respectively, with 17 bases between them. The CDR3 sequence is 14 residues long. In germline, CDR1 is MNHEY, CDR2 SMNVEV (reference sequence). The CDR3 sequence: CASSPYKPDSGYTF. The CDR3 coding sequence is TGTGCCAGCAGTCCCTATAAGCCGGACAGTGGCTACACCTTC.

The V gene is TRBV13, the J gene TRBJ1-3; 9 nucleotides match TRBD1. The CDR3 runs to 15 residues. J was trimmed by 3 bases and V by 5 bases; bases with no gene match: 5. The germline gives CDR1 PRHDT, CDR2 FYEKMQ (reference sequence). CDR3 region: CASSDGTGFGNTIYF. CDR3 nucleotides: TGTGCCAGCAGCGATGGGACAGGGTTTGGAAACACCATATATTTT.

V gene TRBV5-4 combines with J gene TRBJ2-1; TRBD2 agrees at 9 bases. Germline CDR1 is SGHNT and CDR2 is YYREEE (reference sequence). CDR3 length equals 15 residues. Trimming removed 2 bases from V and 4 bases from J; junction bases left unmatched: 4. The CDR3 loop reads CASSFPGLAYNEQFF. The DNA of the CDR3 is TGTGCCAGCAGCTTTCCGGGACTAGCTTACAATGAGCAGTTCTTC.

CDR3 region: CASSQEGGPNYEQYF. The CDR3 DNA is TGCGCCAGCAGCCAAGAGGGGGGGCCCAACTACGAGCAGTACTTC. The V gene is TRBV4-1, the J gene TRBJ2-7; tentative D call: TRBD2 (7 bases). Trimming removed 0 bases from V and 3 bases from J, with 12 bases in between. The CDR3 runs 15 residues. In germline, CDR1 is MGHRA, CDR2 YSYEKL.

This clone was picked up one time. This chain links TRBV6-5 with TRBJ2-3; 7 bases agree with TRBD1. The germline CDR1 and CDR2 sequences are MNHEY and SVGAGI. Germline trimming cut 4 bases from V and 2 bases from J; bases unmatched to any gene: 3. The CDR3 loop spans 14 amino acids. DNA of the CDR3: TGTGCCAGCAGTTTAGACAGGGCCACAGATACGCAGTATTTT. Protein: CASSLDRATDTQYF.

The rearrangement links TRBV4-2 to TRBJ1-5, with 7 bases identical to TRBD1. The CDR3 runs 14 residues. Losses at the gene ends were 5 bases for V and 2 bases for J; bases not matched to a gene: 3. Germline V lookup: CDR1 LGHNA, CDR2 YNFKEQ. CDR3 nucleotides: TGTGCCAGCAGCTTTGACAGGGGCAATCAGCCCCAGCATTTT. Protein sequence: CASSFDRGNQPQHF.

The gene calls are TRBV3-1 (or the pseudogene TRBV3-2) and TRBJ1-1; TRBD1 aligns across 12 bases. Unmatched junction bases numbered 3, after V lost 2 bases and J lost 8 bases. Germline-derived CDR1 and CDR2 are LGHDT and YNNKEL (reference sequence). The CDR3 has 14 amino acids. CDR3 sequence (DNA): TGTGCCAGCAGCCAACCCGGGACAGGGGGCGAAGCTTTCTTT. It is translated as CASSQPGTGGEAFF.

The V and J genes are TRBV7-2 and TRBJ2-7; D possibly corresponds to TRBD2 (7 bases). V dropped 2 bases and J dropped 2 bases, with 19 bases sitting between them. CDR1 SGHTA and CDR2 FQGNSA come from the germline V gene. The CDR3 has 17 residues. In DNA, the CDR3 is TGTGCCAGCAGCTTACGGGGGGCCGGGGCCTTTCCCTACGAGCAGTACTTC. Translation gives CASSLRGAGAFPYEQYF.

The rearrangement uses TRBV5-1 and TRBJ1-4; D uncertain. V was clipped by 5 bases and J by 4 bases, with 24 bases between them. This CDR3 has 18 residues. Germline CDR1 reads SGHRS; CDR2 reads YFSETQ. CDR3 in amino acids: CASRRGPSFGGLNEKLFF. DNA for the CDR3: TGCGCCAGCAGAAGAGGGCCTTCGTTTGGTGGTCTTAATGAAAAACTGTTTTTT.

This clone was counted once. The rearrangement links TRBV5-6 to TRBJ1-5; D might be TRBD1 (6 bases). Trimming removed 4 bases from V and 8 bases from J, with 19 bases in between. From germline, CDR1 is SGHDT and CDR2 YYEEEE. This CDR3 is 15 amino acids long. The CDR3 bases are TGTGCCAGCAGCCAATACCTGACAGGCGGTAAGCCCCAGCATTTT. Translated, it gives CASSQYLTGGKPQHF.

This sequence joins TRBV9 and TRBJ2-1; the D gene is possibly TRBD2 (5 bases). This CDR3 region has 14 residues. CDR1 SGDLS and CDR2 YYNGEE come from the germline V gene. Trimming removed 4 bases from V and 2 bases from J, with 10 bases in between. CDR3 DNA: TGTGCCAGCAGCCCCCAGACTACCTACAATGAGCAGTTCTTC. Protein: CASSPQTTYNEQFF.

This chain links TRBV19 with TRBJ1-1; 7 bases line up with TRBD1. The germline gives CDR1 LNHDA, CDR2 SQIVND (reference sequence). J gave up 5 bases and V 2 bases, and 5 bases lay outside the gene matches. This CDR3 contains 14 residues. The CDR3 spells CASSITGARTEAFF. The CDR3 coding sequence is TGTGCCAGTAGTATAACAGGGGCGCGGACTGAAGCTTTCTTT.

The chain's CDR3 is CASSEITNVGRGVNGYTF. The CDR3 DNA reads TGTGCCAGCAGTGAAATAACGAACGTGGGCAGGGGTGTTAATGGCTACACCTTC. V gene TRBV6-1 combines with J gene TRBJ1-2, with a possible D match to TRBD1 (6 bases). The germline V gene encodes CDR1 MNHNS and CDR2 SASEGT. There are 18 residues in the CDR3. V lost 2 bases and J lost 6, with 25 bases in between.

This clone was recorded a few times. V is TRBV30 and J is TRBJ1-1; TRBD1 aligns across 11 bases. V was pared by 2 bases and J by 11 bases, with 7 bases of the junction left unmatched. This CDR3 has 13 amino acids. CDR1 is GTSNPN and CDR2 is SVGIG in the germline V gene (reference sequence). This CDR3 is CAWSRDRGISAFF. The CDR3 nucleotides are TGTGCCTGGAGTAGGGACAGGGGGATATCGGCTTTCTTT.

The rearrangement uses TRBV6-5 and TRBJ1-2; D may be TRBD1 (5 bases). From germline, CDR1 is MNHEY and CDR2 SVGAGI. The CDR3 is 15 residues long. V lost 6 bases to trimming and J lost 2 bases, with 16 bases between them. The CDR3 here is CASSRLRTLNYGYTF. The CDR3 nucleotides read TGTGCCAGCAGCCGGCTCCGGACATTAAACTATGGCTACACCTTC.

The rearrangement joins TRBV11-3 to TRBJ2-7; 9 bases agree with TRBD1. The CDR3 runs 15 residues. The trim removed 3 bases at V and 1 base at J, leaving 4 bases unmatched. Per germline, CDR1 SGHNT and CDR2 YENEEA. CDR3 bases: TGTGCCAGCAGCTTGGGACAGGGAGGATCCTACGAGCAGTACTTC. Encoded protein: CASSLGQGGSYEQYF.

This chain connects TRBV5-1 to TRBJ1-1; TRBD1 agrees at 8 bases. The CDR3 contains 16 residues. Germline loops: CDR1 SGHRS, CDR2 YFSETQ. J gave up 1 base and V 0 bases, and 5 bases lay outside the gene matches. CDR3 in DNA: TGCGCCAGCAGCTTGGAGCTCAGGGGGCCGAACACTGAAGCTTTCTTT. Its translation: CASSLELRGPNTEAFF.

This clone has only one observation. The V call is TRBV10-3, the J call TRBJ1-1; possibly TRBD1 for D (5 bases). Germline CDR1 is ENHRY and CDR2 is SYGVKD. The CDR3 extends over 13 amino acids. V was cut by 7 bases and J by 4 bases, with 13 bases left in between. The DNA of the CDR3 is TGTGCCATCAAAAACGGGGGAACCACTGAAGCTTTCTTT. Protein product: CAIKNGGTTEAFF.

The CDR3 reads CASSLGGGERAYEQYF. For the CDR3, the DNA is TGTGCCAGCAGCTTAGGAGGCGGGGAGAGAGCCTACGAGCAGTACTTC. This sequence joins TRBV7-2 and TRBJ2-7, with D perhaps matching TRBD2 (6 bases). The ends were cut back, 1 base at V and 2 bases at J, with 15 bases in the middle. CDR1 and CDR2 from the germline V gene are SGHTA and FQGNSA. This CDR3 spans 16 amino acids.